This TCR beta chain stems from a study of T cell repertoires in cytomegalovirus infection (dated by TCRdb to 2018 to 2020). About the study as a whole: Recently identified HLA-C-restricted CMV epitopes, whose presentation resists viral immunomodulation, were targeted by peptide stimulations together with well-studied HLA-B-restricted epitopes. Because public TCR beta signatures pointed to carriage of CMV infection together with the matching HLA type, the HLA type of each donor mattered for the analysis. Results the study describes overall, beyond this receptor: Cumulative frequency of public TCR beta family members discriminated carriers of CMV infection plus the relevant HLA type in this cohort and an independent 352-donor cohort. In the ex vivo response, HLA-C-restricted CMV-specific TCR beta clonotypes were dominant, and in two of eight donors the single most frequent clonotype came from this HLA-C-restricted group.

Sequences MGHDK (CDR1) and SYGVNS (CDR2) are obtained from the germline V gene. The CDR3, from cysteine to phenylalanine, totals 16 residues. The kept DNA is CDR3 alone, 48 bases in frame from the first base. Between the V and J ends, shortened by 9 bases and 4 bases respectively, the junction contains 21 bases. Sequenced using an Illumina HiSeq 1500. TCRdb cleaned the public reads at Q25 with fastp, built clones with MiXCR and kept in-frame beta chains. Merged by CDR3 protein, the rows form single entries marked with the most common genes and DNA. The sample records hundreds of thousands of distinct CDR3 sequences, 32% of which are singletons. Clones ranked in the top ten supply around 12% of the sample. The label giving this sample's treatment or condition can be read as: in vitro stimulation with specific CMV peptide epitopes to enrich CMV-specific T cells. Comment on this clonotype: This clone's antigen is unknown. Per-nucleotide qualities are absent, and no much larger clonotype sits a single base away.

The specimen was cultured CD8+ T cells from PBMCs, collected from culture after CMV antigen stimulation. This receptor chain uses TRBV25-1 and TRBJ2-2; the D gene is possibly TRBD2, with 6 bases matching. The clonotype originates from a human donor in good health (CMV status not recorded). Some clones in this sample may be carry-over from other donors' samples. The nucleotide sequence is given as TGTGCCAGTTCCCCCCCGGGGGTTGTGTTCACCGGGGAGCTGTTTTTT. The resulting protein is CASSPPGVVFTGELFF.